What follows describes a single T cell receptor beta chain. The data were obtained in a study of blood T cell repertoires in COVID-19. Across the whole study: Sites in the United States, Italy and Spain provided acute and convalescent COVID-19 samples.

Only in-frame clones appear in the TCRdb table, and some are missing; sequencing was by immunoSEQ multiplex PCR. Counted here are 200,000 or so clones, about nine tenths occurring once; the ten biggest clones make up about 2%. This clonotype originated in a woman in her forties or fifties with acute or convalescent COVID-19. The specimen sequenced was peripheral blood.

In DNA form, the CDR3 reads TGTGCCAGCAGCCAAGAAGGTCAGGGGGCGTTCACCTATGGCTACACCTTC. It translates to CASSQEGQGAFTYGYTF. The V gene is TRBV3-1 (or the pseudogene TRBV3-2), the J gene TRBJ1-2; 8 bases map to TRBD1. V gave up 0 bases and J gave up 4 bases; unmatched junction bases: 10. In germline, CDR1 is LGHDT, CDR2 YNNKEL (reference sequence). The CDR3 consists of 17 residues.